This TCR beta chain was obtained from a study of regulatory T cells in long-lasting Graves disease. About the research overall: Over 5 years of antithyroid drugs plus positive TSH receptor antibodies defined persistent Graves' disease. General study findings and limits: TRBV28 was favored in persistent disease, as were TRBJ1-2 and TRBJ2-5. What was studied was peripheral blood only, and not thyroid tissue.

Time point in this sample: persistent/refractory GD, antithyroid drugs over 5 years with positive TRAb. PBMC-extracted RNA yielded the TCR library. The authors built TCR beta libraries using iRepertoire HTBI primers and Arm-PCR of CDR3 regions. TCRdb re-called the multiplex PCR reads with MiXCR, one entry per CDR3 protein. Seen here are fewer than 400,000 distinct CDR3 sequences, 20% to 25% observed once, and the top ten hold roughly 20%. V gave up 6 bases and J gave up 0 bases, with 12 bases separating them. The CDR3 has 15 residues. Per germline, CDR1 SQVTM and CDR2 ANQGSEA. With regard to this clonotype: Its antigen is undetermined.

The source was peripheral blood mononuclear cells (PBMCs), collected when the disease was refractory, from a patient treated with antithyroid drugs. V gene TRBV29-1 combines with J gene TRBJ1-6; D is uncertain. The clonotype originates from a female donor with Graves disease. CDR3 amino acids: CSVRTESSYNSPLHF. CDR3 bases: TGCAGCGTGCGAACAGAGAGCTCCTATAATTCACCCCTCCACTTT.